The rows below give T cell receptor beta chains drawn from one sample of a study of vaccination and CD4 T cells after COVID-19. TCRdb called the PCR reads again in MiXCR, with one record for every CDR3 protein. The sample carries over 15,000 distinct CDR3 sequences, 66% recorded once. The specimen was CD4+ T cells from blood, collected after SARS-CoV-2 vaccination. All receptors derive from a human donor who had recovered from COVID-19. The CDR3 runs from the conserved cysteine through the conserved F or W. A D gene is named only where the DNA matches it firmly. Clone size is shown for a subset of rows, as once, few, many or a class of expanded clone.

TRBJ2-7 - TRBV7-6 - TGTGCCAGCAGCTCACAGGACGGGACTTCCTACGAGCAGTACTTC CASSSQDGTSYEQYF
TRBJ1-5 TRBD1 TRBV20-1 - TGCAGTGCTATACCAGGGGGACAGGAACAGCCCCAGCATTTT CSAIPGGQEQPQHF
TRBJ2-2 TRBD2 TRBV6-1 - TGTGCCACCCAAGCTAGCGGCTACACCGGGGAGCTGTTTTTT CATQASGYTGELFF
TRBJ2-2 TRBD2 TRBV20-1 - TGCAGTGCTCCCCGGACTAGCGGGAGGGGGGTGGGCACCGGGGAGCTGTTTTTT CSAPRTSGRGVGTGELFF
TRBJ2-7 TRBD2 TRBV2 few TGTGCCAGCAGTCCTGGACTAGGCGGACCTTCCTACGAGCAGTACTTC CASSPGLGGPSYEQYF
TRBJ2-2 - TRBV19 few TGTGCCAGTAGTATAGGGGCACCCTTCCGTGGGGGGCTGTTTTTT CASSIGAPFRGGLFF
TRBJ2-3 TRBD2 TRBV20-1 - TGCAGTGCTAAGCGGGAGGGAACAGATACGCAGTATTTT CSAKREGTDTQYF
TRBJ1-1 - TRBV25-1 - TGTGCCAGCAGTGAATCGGGCAGGGCATTTTACACTGAAGCTTTCTTT CASSESGRAFYTEAFF
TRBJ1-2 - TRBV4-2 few TGTGCCAGCAGCCAAGTTAACTATGGCTACACCTTC CASSQVNYGYTF
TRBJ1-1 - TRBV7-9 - TGTGCCACCAGTAGGGCGGGGGGCGCGAACACTGAAGCTTTCTTT CATSRAGGANTEAFF
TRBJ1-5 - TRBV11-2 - TGTGCCAGCAGCTTAGGAGGGGGGAAGGAGCATTTT CASSLGGGKEHF
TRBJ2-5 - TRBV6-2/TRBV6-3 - TGTGCCAGCAGGGGGTGGTCCGAAGAGACCCAGTACTTC CASRGWSEETQYF
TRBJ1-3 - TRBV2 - TGTGCCAGCAGTGGAACAGGCTCTGGAAACACCATATATTTT CASSGTGSGNTIYF
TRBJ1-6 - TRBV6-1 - TGTGCCAGCAGTGTCAGGAATTCACCCCTCCACTTT CASSVRNSPLHF
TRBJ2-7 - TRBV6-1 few TGTGCCAGCAGCCCGACCGGTACGGGGAGGTACGAGCAGTACTTC CASSPTGTGRYEQYF
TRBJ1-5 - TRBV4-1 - TGCGCCAGCAGCCAAGGGACGTTTAGTCAGCCCCAGCATTTT CASSQGTFSQPQHF
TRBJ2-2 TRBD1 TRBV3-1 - TGTGCCAGCAGCCAGGGACAGGGAGGGACCGGGGAGCTGTTTTTT CASSQGQGGTGELFF
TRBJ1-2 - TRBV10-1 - TGCGCCAGCACTGAGTCTTCAGGTGACTATGGCTACACCTTC CASTESSGDYGYTF
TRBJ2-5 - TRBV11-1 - TGTGCCAGCAGCACCCACAGGGATAACCGGGAGACCCAGTACTTC CASSTHRDNRETQYF
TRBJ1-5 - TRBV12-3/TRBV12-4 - TGTGCCAGCAGACGAGGGACCCCCGGGGATCAGCCCCAGCATTTT CASRRGTPGDQPQHF
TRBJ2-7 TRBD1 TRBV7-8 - TGTGCCAGCAGCCAAACAGGGGACGAGCAGTACTTC CASSQTGDEQYF
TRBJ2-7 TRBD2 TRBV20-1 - TGCAGTGCTTCTGCTAGCGGGAGGACCTACGAGCAGTACTTC CSASASGRTYEQYF
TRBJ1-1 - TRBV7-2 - TGTGCCAGCAGCTGGGGGGCCCACACTGAAGCTTTCTTT CASSWGAHTEAFF
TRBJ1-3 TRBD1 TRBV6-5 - TGTGCCAGCAGTTTCCGACAGGGATTAGGTGGAAACACCATATATTTT CASSFRQGLGGNTIYF
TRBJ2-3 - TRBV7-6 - TGTGCCAGCAGCTTAGCTTTGGGGACTAGCACAGATACGCAGTATTTT CASSLALGTSTDTQYF
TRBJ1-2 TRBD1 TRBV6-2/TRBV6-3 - TGTGCCACCAAGACAGGGGGTCGGGTTGGCTACACCTTC CATKTGGRVGYTF
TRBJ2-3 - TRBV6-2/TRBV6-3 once TGTGCCAGCAGCACCGGGACTGCGCAGTATTTT CASSTGTAQYF
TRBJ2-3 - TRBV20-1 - TGCAGTGCTAGGGTCTCGGACCACACAGATACGCAGTATTTT CSARVSDHTDTQYF
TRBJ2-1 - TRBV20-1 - TGCAGTGCCTTGGGGGCCTACAATGAGCAGTTCTTC CSALGAYNEQFF
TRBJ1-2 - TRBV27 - TGTGCCAGCAGTTTCAGGGGCGAACACAACTATGGCTACACCTTC CASSFRGEHNYGYTF
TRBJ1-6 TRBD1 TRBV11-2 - TGTGCCAGCAGCCCCGGGACAGGGAGGACCTATAATTCACCCCTCCACTTT CASSPGTGRTYNSPLHF
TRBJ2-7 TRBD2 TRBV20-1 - TGCAGTGCTAGGTTAGCCCTAGCGGCCTACGAGCAGTACTTC CSARLALAAYEQYF
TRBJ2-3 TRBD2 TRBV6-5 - TGTGCCAGCAGTTCCATTAGCGGGCCTAGCACAGATACGCAGTATTTT CASSSISGPSTDTQYF
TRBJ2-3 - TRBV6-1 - TGTGCCAGCAGTGAAGCTAGCGGACTATACACAGATACGCAGTATTTT CASSEASGLYTDTQYF
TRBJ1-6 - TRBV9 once TGTGCCAGCAGCATACGACCGGTGGGGAATAATTCACCCCTCCACTTT CASSIRPVGNNSPLHF
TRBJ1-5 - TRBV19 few TGTGCCAGTACTTATAGCAATCAGCCCCAGCATTTT CASTYSNQPQHF
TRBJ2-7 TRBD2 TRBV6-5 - TGTGCCAGCAGTTACCGAAAACTAGCGGGAGGATCCCACAATGAGCAGTACTTC CASSYRKLAGGSHNEQYF
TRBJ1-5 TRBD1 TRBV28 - TGTGCCAGCATGGACAGGGCGTTGGGGAGCAATCAGCCCCAGCATTTT CASMDRALGSNQPQHF
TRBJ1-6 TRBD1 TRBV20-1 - TGCAGTGCTAGAAAGACAGGGCGGGATTCACCCCTCCACTTT CSARKTGRDSPLHF
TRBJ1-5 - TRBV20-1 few TGCAGTGCTAGTAAGGCCCCAACAGGGTTTGTAGGCAATCAGCCCCAGCATTTT CSASKAPTGFVGNQPQHF
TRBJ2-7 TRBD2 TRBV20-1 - TGCAGTGCTAGCGGGAGGGCCGTCCACGAGCAGTACTTC CSASGRAVHEQYF
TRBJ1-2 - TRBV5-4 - TGTGCCAGCAGGGGGGACACAGAAAACTATGGCTACACCTTC CASRGDTENYGYTF
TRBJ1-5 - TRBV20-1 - TGCAGTGCTAGGTTGGGGAGTTTGGGCAATCAGCCCCAGCATTTT CSARLGSLGNQPQHF
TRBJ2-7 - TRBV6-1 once TGTGCCAGCAGTGAAGCGGGATCCTACGAGCAGTACTTC CASSEAGSYEQYF
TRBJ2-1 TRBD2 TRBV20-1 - TGCAGTGCAAACCCGGGACTAGGGTGGAATGAGCAGTTCTTC CSANPGLGWNEQFF
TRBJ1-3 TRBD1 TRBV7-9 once TGTGCCAGCAGCTTAGGGGGACAGCGAATCTCTGGAAACACCATATATTTT CASSLGGQRISGNTIYF